The 28 T cell receptor beta chains below all came from one sample that was sequenced in a study of T cell responses to AZD1222 COVID-19 vaccine. Repertoires were generated with immunoSEQ multiplex PCR, while TCRdb's copy carries only in-frame clones and drops some. The table has over 130,000 clones, over 85% seen once. Sequenced material: peripheral blood, taken on day 0 of AZD1222 vaccination. These receptors all stem from an adult in good health.

The chain carries TRBV2 and TRBJ1-2; 9 nucleotides match TRBD1. The CDR3 has 16 amino acids. Trimming at V came to 6 bases and at J to 1 base, leaving 9 bases not matched to a gene. Germline lookup yields CDR1 SNHLY and CDR2 FYNNEI. The CDR3 bases are TGTGCCAGCAGACCGGACAGGGGACACCTTAACTATGGCTACACCTTC. It specifies CASRPDRGHLNYGYTF.

The V call is TRBV3-1 (or the pseudogene TRBV3-2), the J call TRBJ2-7; D is ambiguous. From germline, CDR1 is LGHDT and CDR2 YNNKEL (reference sequence). The CDR3 loop spans 16 amino acids. V was trimmed by 4 bases and J by 0 bases, leaving 16 bases between them. CDR3 DNA: TGTGCCAGCAGCCCCGAATTCATTTTCAGCTCCTACGAGCAGTACTTC. The encoded protein is CASSPEFIFSSYEQYF.

The chain has TRBV10-1 and TRBJ1-2, with D perhaps matching TRBD1 (6 bases). Trimming took off 5 bases at V and 2 bases at J, with 24 bases between the two ends. CDR3 length: 18 residues. The germline gives CDR1 WNHNN, CDR2 SYGVQD (reference sequence). CDR3 DNA: TGCGCCAGCAGTAAAAATAAAGCCGACAGGTGGCTCAACTATGGCTACACCTTC. This sequence encodes CASSKNKADRWLNYGYTF.

CDR3: CASSKIRGTEAFF. CDR3 in DNA: TGTGCCAGCAGCAAGATCAGGGGAACTGAAGCTTTCTTT. This chain connects TRBV11-2 to TRBJ1-1; a weak D match, TRBD1 (6 bases). V lost 5 bases and J lost 5, with 12 bases in between. Germline V gene lookup returns CDR1 SGHAT and CDR2 FQNNGV. CDR3 length equals 13 residues.

This clone has just a few counts. The chain couples TRBV7-6 to TRBJ1-1; TRBD1 might be the D (6 bases). Germline CDR1 is SGHVS and CDR2 is FNYEAQ. The CDR3 runs to 15 residues. V was pared by 5 bases and J by 1 base, with 14 bases between. This CDR3 is CASSLKGGKNTEAFF. The CDR3 DNA sequence: TGTGCCAGCAGCCTAAAAGGGGGGAAGAACACTGAAGCTTTCTTT.

The genes are TRBV6-5 and TRBJ2-2; D is unclear. This CDR3 contains 16 residues. From germline, CDR1 is MNHEY and CDR2 SVGAGI. Trimming took off 0 bases at V and 5 bases at J, with 13 bases between the two ends. The CDR3 reads CASSYSALTRTGELFF. The CDR3 DNA reads TGTGCCAGCAGTTACTCAGCCCTAACTCGTACCGGGGAGCTGTTTTTT.

The sample holds one count of this clone. Because the CDR3 is missing its conserved closing phenylalanine or tryptophan, this is likely a read error. It is unclear where the CDR3 begins or ends on the DNA, so no DNA is shown, and the CDR3 is as TCRdb lists it. V gene TRBV12-5 combines with J gene TRBJ1-2. Germline V gene lookup returns CDR1 LGHNT and CDR2 FRNRAP. The CDR3 sequence runs 11 residues, both termini included. The CDR3 reads CASGLERDSGD.

The V call is TRBV19, the J call TRBJ2-5, with D unclear. This CDR3 has 14 residues. Germline CDR1 reads LNHDA; CDR2 reads SQIVND (reference sequence). V was cut by 4 bases and J by 2 bases, with 11 bases left in between. The CDR3 region has the DNA TGTGCCAGTAGTACGATAGAGACACAAGAGACCCAGTACTTC. This translates into CASSTIETQETQYF.

V usage is TRBV3-1 (or the pseudogene TRBV3-2) and J usage is TRBJ1-1; D is unclear. Trimming cost V 1 base and J 1 base, with 7 bases left between them. CDR3 length: 14 residues. CDR1 LGHDT and CDR2 YNNKEL come from the germline V gene (reference sequence). The CDR3 DNA follows: TGTGCCAGCAGCCAAGGATTAGGGAACACTGAAGCTTTCTTT. It specifies CASSQGLGNTEAFF.

The gene calls are TRBV5-6 and TRBJ2-7, with no clear D. The CDR3 is made up of 16 amino acids. Per germline, CDR1 SGHDT and CDR2 YYEEEE. V was pared by 2 bases and J by 1 base, with 16 bases between. CDR3 amino acids: CASSFGSLTRSYEQYF. DNA of the CDR3: TGTGCCAGCAGCTTCGGCTCCTTAACAAGGTCCTACGAGCAGTACTTC.

The chain carries TRBV6-5 and TRBJ2-7; D is undetermined. Trimming removed 2 bases at V and 3 bases at J, with 8 bases between. The germline V gene encodes CDR1 MNHEY and CDR2 SVGAGI. The CDR3 totals 13 residues. CDR3 DNA: TGTGCCAGCAGTTACAACACGAACTACGAGCAGTACTTC. It codes for CASSYNTNYEQYF.

This chain uses TRBV5-6 with TRBJ2-7; D possibly corresponds to TRBD1 (5 bases). Germline CDR1 is SGHDT and CDR2 is YYEEEE. V lost 1 base, J lost 4 bases, and 9 bases lay in between. The CDR3 sequence is 13 residues long. The CDR3, as DNA: TGTGCCAGCAGCTTGTGGGGCTCGTACGAGCAGTACTTC. Amino acid sequence: CASSLWGSYEQYF. The variable domain in full, with the rest retrieved from reference TRBV5-6 and TRBJ2-7, is DAGVTQSPTHLIKTRGQQVTLRCSPKSGHDTVSWYQQALGQGPQFIFQYYEEEERQRGNFPDRFSGHQFPNYSSELNVNALLLGDSALYLCASSLWGSYEQYFGPGTRLTVT.

This rearrangement joins TRBV14 to TRBJ2-1; D unclear. Trimming stripped 8 bases from V and 1 base from J, with 12 bases between. Germline V gene sequence: CDR1 SGHDN, CDR2 FVKESK. The CDR3 runs 14 residues. The CDR3 spells CASRHVGSYNEQFF. The DNA of the CDR3 is TGTGCCAGCCGACACGTTGGTTCCTACAATGAGCAGTTCTTC. Looking up the rest from reference TRBV14 and TRBJ2-1 gives the full variable domain: EAGVTQFPSHSVIEKGQTVTLRCDPISGHDNLYWYRRVMGKEIKFLLHFVKESKQDESGMPNNRFLAERTGGTYSTLKVQPAELEDSGVYFCASRHVGSYNEQFFGPGTRLTVL.

This chain links TRBV4-2 with TRBJ1-4; no clear D gene. This CDR3 has 14 residues. Germline loops: CDR1 LGHNA, CDR2 YNFKEQ. V was trimmed by 0 bases and J by 10 bases, leaving 12 bases between them. CDR3 sequence (DNA): TGTGCCAGCAGCCAAGATTCGGCGTCAGGAAAACTGTTTTTT. Translating gives CASSQDSASGKLFF.

The chain is built from TRBV28 and TRBJ2-1, with D maybe TRBD1 (5 bases). The CDR3 spans 12 residues. Trimming pared 3 bases from V and 9 bases from J, leaving 9 bases between. Germline V gives CDR1 MDHEN, CDR2 SYDVKM. The CDR3 DNA sequence: TGTGCCAGCAGTTTTCAGGGCCGTGAGCAGTTCTTC. Translated: CASSFQGREQFF.

This chain uses TRBV5-4 with TRBJ2-5; 7 bases are a match to TRBD2. The CDR3 extends over 15 amino acids. Germline CDR1 reads SGHNT; CDR2 reads YYREEE (reference sequence). V was pared by 4 bases and J by 4 bases, with 10 bases of the junction left unmatched. In nucleotides, the CDR3 is TGTGCCAGCAGCGCTGATGGCGGGGGATTAGAGACCCAGTACTTC. Translated, it gives CASSADGGGLETQYF.

V is TRBV11-2 and J is TRBJ1-5; TRBD1 matches 9 bases. The CDR3 has 15 residues. CDR1 and CDR2 (germline): SGHAT, FQNNGV. V lost 0 bases and J lost 7; bases outside the gene matches: 4. In DNA form, the CDR3 reads TGTGCCAGCAGCTTAGAACAGGGGGCAGGGCAGCCCCAGCATTTT. Translated: CASSLEQGAGQPQHF.

This chain joins TRBV28 and TRBJ2-1; 10 bases fit TRBD2. Germline V gives CDR1 MDHEN, CDR2 SYDVKM. With V trimmed by 6 bases and J by 8 bases, 7 bases remained unmatched. There are 14 residues in the CDR3. Written as DNA, the CDR3 is TGTGCCAGCAGCTCTAGCGGGAGACGCCATGAGCAGTTCTTC. This codes for CASSSSGRRHEQFF.

This clone was recorded a few times. The V gene is TRBV7-9, the J gene TRBJ1-5, with a possible D match to TRBD1 (6 bases). V shed 4 bases and J shed 0 bases, with 10 bases lying between them. The CDR3 has 15 amino acids. In germline, CDR1 is SEHNR, CDR2 FQNEAQ (reference sequence). The CDR3 coding sequence is TGTGCCAGCAGCTCACAGGGAAATAGCAATCAGCCCCAGCATTTT. The encoded protein is CASSSQGNSNQPQHF.

In this sample, this clone turned up once. This chain connects TRBV4-2 to TRBJ2-2, with 10 bases aligning to TRBD2. J gave up 6 bases and V 1 base, and 11 bases lay outside the gene matches. Germline V CDR1 and CDR2: LGHNA, YNFKEQ. The CDR3 totals 18 residues. This chain's CDR3 is CASSQGILAGVKAGELFF. Here the CDR3 DNA reads TGTGCCAGCAGCCAAGGTATCCTAGCGGGAGTAAAGGCCGGGGAGCTGTTTTTT.

The rearrangement uses TRBV5-1 and TRBJ2-7; D unclear. The CDR3 covers 13 residues. Germline assignment: CDR1 SGHRS and CDR2 YFSETQ. The V gene lost 1 base and the J gene lost 2 bases, with 7 bases spanning the gap. The CDR3 bases are TGCGCCAGCAGCTTGACCCCTACCTACGAGCAGTACTTC. It codes for CASSLTPTYEQYF.

This sequence joins TRBV29-1 and TRBJ1-1; tentatively, D is TRBD1 (5 bases). The CDR3 has 13 amino acids. V shed 1 base and J shed 1 base, with 7 bases lying between them. Germline V gene sequence: CDR1 SQVTM, CDR2 ANQGSEA. CDR3 coding DNA: TGCAGCGTTGAAGGCAGGGCGAACACTGAAGCTTTCTTT. It translates to CSVEGRANTEAFF.

CDR3 sequence (DNA): TGTGCCAGCAGTTACTCCCAGGGCCGGGGTAATGAGCAGTTCTTC. As protein: CASSYSQGRGNEQFF. The genes are TRBV6-5 and TRBJ2-1; D tentatively fits TRBD1 or TRBD2 (5 bases each). V lost 0 bases and J lost 7, with 13 bases in between. This CDR3 has 15 amino acids. Germline V gives CDR1 MNHEY, CDR2 SVGAGI.

This chain joins TRBV29-1 and TRBJ2-7, with TRBD2 matching over 8 bases. The CDR3 spans 16 residues. Germline-derived CDR1 and CDR2 are SQVTM and ANQGSEA. Unmatched junction bases numbered 14, after V lost 3 bases and J lost 4 bases. CDR3 sequence reads: CSVEVSVGRASYEQYF. CDR3 DNA sequence: TGCAGCGTTGAGGTTTCGGTCGGGAGGGCCTCGTACGAGCAGTACTTC.

V gene TRBV7-9 combines with J gene TRBJ1-2, with 7 positions matching TRBD1. This CDR3 region has 15 residues. The germline V gene has CDR1 SEHNR and CDR2 FQNEAQ (reference sequence). With 5 bases clipped from V and 7 bases from J, the junction kept 13 bases outside the gene matches. CDR3 region: CASSPQTGTLLGYTF. In DNA form, the CDR3 reads TGTGCCAGCAGCCCTCAGACAGGGACTTTGCTTGGCTACACCTTC.

The chain recombines TRBV5-4 with TRBJ1-3, with D perhaps matching TRBD1 (5 bases). The length of the CDR3 is 16 residues. V was cut by 0 bases and J by 0 bases, with 10 bases left in between. Germline loops: CDR1 SGHNT, CDR2 YYREEE (reference sequence). The CDR3 reads CASSLGGGLSGNTIYF. The CDR3 nucleotides read TGTGCCAGCAGCTTGGGCGGGGGTCTCTCTGGAAACACCATATATTTT.

This clone was counted between two and nine times. The chain joins TRBV6-5 to TRBJ1-2, with 9 bases matching TRBD1. Germline loops: CDR1 MNHEY, CDR2 SVGAGI. The V gene end was trimmed by 6 bases and the J gene end by 8 bases; junction bases not matched to a gene: 10. The CDR3 runs 14 residues. DNA for the CDR3: TGTGCCAGCAGCCGACAGGGGGGAAAGGAGGGCTACACCTTC. Protein sequence: CASSRQGGKEGYTF.

The V and J genes are TRBV9 and TRBJ1-2; D is possibly TRBD1 (5 bases). CDR3 length: 14 residues. CDR1 SGDLS and CDR2 YYNGEE come from the germline V gene. V gave up 3 bases and J gave up 2 bases, with 11 bases separating them. CDR3 sequence: CASSGGVRNYGYTF. The CDR3 region has the DNA TGTGCCAGCAGCGGAGGGGTACGAAACTATGGCTACACCTTC.